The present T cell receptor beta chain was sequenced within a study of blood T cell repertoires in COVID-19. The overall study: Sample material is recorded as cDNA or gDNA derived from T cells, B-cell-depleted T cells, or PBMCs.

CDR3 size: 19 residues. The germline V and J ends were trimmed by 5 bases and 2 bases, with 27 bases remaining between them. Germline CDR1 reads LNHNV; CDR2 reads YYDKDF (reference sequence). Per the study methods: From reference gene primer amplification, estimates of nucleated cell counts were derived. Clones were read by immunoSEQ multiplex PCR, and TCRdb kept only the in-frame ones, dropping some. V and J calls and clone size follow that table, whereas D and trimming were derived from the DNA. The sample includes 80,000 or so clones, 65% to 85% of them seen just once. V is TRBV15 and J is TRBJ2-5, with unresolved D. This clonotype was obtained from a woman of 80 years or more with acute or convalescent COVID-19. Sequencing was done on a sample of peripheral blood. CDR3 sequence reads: CATSGGDFPPGIIQETQYF. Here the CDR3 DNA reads TGTGCCACCAGCGGTGGCGACTTTCCCCCGGGTATAATACAAGAGACCCAGTACTTC.